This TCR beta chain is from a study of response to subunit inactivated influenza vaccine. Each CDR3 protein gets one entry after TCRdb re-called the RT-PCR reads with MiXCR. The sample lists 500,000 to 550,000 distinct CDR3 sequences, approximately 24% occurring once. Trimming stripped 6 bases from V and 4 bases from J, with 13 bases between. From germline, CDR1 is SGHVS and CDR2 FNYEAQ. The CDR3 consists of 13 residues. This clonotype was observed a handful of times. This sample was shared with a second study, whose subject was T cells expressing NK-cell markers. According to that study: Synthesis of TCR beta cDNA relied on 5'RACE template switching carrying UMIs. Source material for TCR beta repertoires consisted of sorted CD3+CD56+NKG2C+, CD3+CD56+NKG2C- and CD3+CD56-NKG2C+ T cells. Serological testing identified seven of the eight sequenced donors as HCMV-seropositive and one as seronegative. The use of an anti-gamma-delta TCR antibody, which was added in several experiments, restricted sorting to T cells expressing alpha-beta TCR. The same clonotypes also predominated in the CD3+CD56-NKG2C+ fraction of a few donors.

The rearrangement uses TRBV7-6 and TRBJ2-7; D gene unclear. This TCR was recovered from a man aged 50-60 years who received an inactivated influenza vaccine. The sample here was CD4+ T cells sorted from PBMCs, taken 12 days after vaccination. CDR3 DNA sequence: TGTGCCAGCAGTTTTTCCTTTGGGTACGAGCAGTACTTC. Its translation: CASSFSFGYEQYF.